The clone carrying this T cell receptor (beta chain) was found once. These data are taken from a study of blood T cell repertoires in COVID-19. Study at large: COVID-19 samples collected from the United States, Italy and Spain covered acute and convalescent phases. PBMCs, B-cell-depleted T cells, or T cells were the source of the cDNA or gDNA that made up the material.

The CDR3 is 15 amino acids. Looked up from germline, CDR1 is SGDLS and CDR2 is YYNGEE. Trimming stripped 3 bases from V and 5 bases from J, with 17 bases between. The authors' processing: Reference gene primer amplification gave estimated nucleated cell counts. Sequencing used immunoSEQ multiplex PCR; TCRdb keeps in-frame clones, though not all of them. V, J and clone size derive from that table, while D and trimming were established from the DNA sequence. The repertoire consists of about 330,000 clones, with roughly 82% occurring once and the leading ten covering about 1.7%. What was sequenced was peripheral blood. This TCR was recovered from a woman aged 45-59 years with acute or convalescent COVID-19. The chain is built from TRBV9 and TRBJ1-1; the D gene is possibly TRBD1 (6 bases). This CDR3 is CASSARPQGLTEAFF. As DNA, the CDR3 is TGTGCCAGCAGCGCCCGACCCCAGGGGCTTACTGAAGCTTTCTTT. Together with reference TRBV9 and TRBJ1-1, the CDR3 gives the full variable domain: DSGVTQTPKHLITATGQRVTLRCSPRSGDLSVYWYQQSLDQGLQFLIQYYNGEERAKGNILERFSAQQFPDLHSELNLSSLELGDSALYFCASSARPQGLTEAFFGQGTRLTVV.